This T cell receptor (beta chain) came from a study of blood T cell repertoires in COVID-19. Categorization into cohorts depended on clinical history that participants reported. Clones were sequenced by immunoSEQ multiplex PCR, and TCRdb holds only the in-frame ones, with some missing. The profile covers about 200,000 clones, with about 83% appearing a single time and 5.6% taken by the ten largest. This receptor was taken from a middle-aged man with acute COVID-19. The sequencing sample was made of PBMCs or T cells enriched from blood (not recorded which).

CDR3 in amino acids: CASSLDSSISYNEQFF. CDR3 DNA: TGTGCCAGCAGCTTAGATTCGTCTATCTCCTACAATGAGCAGTTCTTC. The chain couples TRBV7-2 to TRBJ2-1; D is unresolved. Germline lookup yields CDR1 SGHTA and CDR2 FQGNSA. The V end lost 1 base, the J end lost 0 bases, and 10 bases lay between the germline ends. The CDR3 runs to 16 residues.